The present T cell receptor beta chain was sequenced within a study of blood T cell repertoires in COVID-19. Study summary: The United States, Italy and Spain supplied acute and convalescent COVID-19 samples. Sources were T cells, B-cell-depleted T cells, or PBMCs; the material itself was cDNA or gDNA.

Clones were sequenced by immunoSEQ multiplex PCR, and TCRdb holds only the in-frame ones, with some missing. The sample lists 150,000 to 200,000 clones, about four fifths occurring once. This CDR3 is built from 12 residues. The germline V and J ends were trimmed by 5 bases and 8 bases, with 7 bases remaining between them. CDR1 and CDR2 from the germline V gene are MNHEY and SVGAGI. This clonotype was obtained from a human donor with acute or convalescent COVID-19. The donor label of this sample is uncertain. Sequencing was done on a sample of peripheral blood. V and J are TRBV6-5 and TRBJ1-6; D not resolved. The CDR3 region has the DNA TGTGCCAGCAGTAAGCGGGATTCACCCCTCCACTTT. The encoded protein is CASSKRDSPLHF.